A single sample is the source of the 29 T cell receptor beta chains below, sequenced in a study of blood T cell repertoires in COVID-19. Profiled with immunoSEQ multiplex PCR; TCRdb holds only in-frame clones, not every one. Altogether over 300,000 clones are present, roughly 90% being singletons, with the ten largest covering roughly 1.2%. The sample taken for sequencing was peripheral blood. The receptor set was obtained from a man in his forties with acute or convalescent COVID-19.

This clone was seen a handful of times. The CDR3 nucleotides are TGTGCCAGCAGCTTGGGGGCAGGGAGGGGCACTGAAGCTTTCTTT. Translated, it gives CASSLGAGRGTEAFF. The chain has TRBV5-4 and TRBJ1-1, with D maybe TRBD1 (5 bases). V was shortened by 0 bases and J by 4 bases, with 13 bases between the two germline ends. This CDR3 has 15 amino acids. Germline-derived CDR1 and CDR2 are SGHNT and YYREEE (reference sequence).

The chain links TRBV5-1 to TRBJ1-3; D call uncertain. The germline V and J ends were trimmed by 0 bases and 0 bases, with 10 bases remaining between them. Germline assignment: CDR1 SGHRS and CDR2 YFSETQ. The CDR3 extends over 16 amino acids. The CDR3 reads CASSLAMASSGNTIYF. The CDR3 DNA reads as TGCGCCAGCAGCTTGGCGATGGCATCCTCTGGAAACACCATATATTTT.

The V and J genes are TRBV2 and TRBJ2-2; 8 bases align to TRBD2. Unmatched junction bases numbered 4, after V lost 4 bases and J lost 0 bases. Per the germline V gene, CDR1 is SNHLY and CDR2 is FYNNEI. The CDR3 consists of 16 residues. The CDR3 reads CASSALGLANTGELFF. The DNA for the CDR3 is TGTGCCAGCAGTGCCTTGGGACTAGCGAACACCGGGGAGCTGTTTTTT.

The chain couples TRBV9 to TRBJ1-1; no clear D gene. Trimming pared 0 bases from V and 3 bases from J, leaving 12 bases between. The CDR3 runs 15 residues. In germline, CDR1 is SGDLS, CDR2 YYNGEE. The DNA for the CDR3 is TGTGCCAGCAGCGTAGACGGAATGGCGGACACTGAAGCTTTCTTT. This translates into CASSVDGMADTEAFF.

The chain carries TRBV7-9 and TRBJ1-3; D remains unclear. CDR1 and CDR2 from the germline V gene are SEHNR and FQNEAQ (reference sequence). CDR3 size: 15 residues. Trimming pared 2 bases from V and 0 bases from J, leaving 8 bases between. This chain's CDR3 is CASSLIASSGNTIYF. Written as DNA, the CDR3 is TGTGCCAGCAGCTTAATAGCCAGCTCTGGAAACACCATATATTTT.

The rearrangement links TRBV6-4 to TRBJ2-2; D might be TRBD2 (6 bases). Germline values: CDR1 MRHNA, CDR2 SNTAGT. Trimming cost V 4 bases and J 1 base, with 10 bases left between them. The CDR3 has 15 amino acids. The CDR3 here is CASSVGTGNTGELFF. CDR3 nucleotide sequence: TGTGCCAGCAGTGTTGGGACTGGGAACACCGGGGAGCTGTTTTTT.

This chain's CDR3 is CASKAGRKGYTF. DNA for the CDR3: TGTGCCAGCAAGGCGGGGAGGAAGGGCTACACCTTC. V usage is TRBV6-5 and J usage is TRBJ1-2; D gene unclear. This CDR3 is built from 12 residues. V gave up 7 bases and J gave up 8 bases, with 14 bases separating them. CDR1 is MNHEY, CDR2 SVGAGI, per germline.

This clone is a singleton in its sample. The chain has TRBV5-1 and TRBJ1-1; 9 nucleotides align to TRBD1. Germline V gene sequence: CDR1 SGHRS, CDR2 YFSETQ. The J segment lost 4 bases and the V segment lost 2 bases, leaving 6 bases of the junction unmatched. This CDR3 is built from 15 residues. The CDR3 nucleotides are TGCGCCAGCAGCTTCACAGGGGGCGCTAGCACTGAAGCTTTCTTT. Protein: CASSFTGGASTEAFF.

In nucleotides, the CDR3 is TGTGCCACCAGTGTGGGGGCTGACTTCAACAATGAGCAGTTCTTC. This sequence encodes CATSVGADFNNEQFF. V is TRBV24-1 and J is TRBJ2-1, with D possibly being TRBD1 (6 bases). The germline CDR1 and CDR2 sequences are KGHDR and SFDVKD. V was trimmed by 5 bases and J by 5 bases, leaving 15 bases between them. The CDR3 totals 15 residues.

This chain uses TRBV27 with TRBJ2-5, with D possibly TRBD1 on 6 matching bases. This CDR3 is 14 amino acids long. The germline gives CDR1 MNHEY, CDR2 SMNVEV (reference sequence). Trimming took 4 bases from V and 5 from J, leaving 14 bases between them. The CDR3 DNA reads TGTGCCAGCAGTTCGGTCAGGGGCCAGGAGACCCAGTACTTC. This codes for CASSSVRGQETQYF.

This clone was detected only once. The genes are TRBV28 and TRBJ1-1, with a weak D call TRBD1 (6 bases). Trimming took off 10 bases at V and 7 bases at J, with 22 bases between the two ends. Germline V gene sequence: CDR1 MDHEN, CDR2 SYDVKM. The CDR3 is 14 residues long. CDR3 sequence: CAIHNRGKRGEAFF. In DNA form, the CDR3 reads TGTGCCATCCATAATAGGGGGAAACGAGGTGAAGCTTTCTTT.

Notes on this clone: A read error may produce the germline difference seen at one junction end. V is TRBV5-6 and J is TRBJ2-2; 8 positions agree with TRBD1. CDR3 length: 16 amino acids. The V gene's germline CDR1 is SGHDT and CDR2 YYEEEE. CDR3 nucleotide sequence: TGTGCCAGCACCTTGGACTCAGGGGGCATCACCGGGGAGCTGTTTTTT. It codes for CASTLDSGGITGELFF.

The chain employs TRBV18 and TRBJ1-1; 12 bases align to TRBD1. Unmatched junction bases numbered 13, after V lost 1 base and J lost 7 bases. The CDR3 runs to 18 residues. Germline V gene data show CDR1 as KGHSH and CDR2 as LQKENI. The CDR3 region has the DNA TGTGCCAGCTCACCACGGGGGACAGGGGGCGCGTGGGGCCTTGAAGCTTTCTTT. Amino acids: CASSPRGTGGAWGLEAFF.

The chain links TRBV7-3 to TRBJ2-7, with TRBD2 as a possible D gene (6 bases). This CDR3 comprises 15 residues. Between the trimmed V and J ends, which lost 5 bases and 3 bases, there was a span of 17 bases. Germline V CDR1 and CDR2: SGHTA, FQGTGA. DNA of the CDR3: TGTGCCAGCAGCCAACTAGCTCTGGGACGCTACGAGCAGTACTTC. Its translation is CASSQLALGRYEQYF.

The J gene is TRBJ2-7, the V gene TRBV7-9, with TRBD1 as a possible D gene (6 bases). V shed 4 bases and J shed 6 bases, with 16 bases lying between them. CDR1 is SEHNR and CDR2 is FQNEAQ in the germline V gene (reference sequence). The CDR3 runs 14 residues. CDR3 DNA sequence: TGTGCCAGCAGCTCCGAGGGCGGCAGGGGCGAGCAGTACTTC. Translation: CASSSEGGRGEQYF. The complete variable domain, with remaining parts taken from reference TRBV7-9 and TRBJ2-7, reads DTGVSQNPRHKITKRGQNVTFRCDPISEHNRLYWYRQTLGQGPEFLTYFQNEAQLEKSRLLSDRFSAERPKGSFSTLEIQRTEQGDSAMYLCASSSEGGRGEQYFGPGTRLTVT.

The gene calls are TRBV9 and TRBJ1-6; TRBD1 is a possible D gene (5 bases). The V end lost 0 bases, the J end lost 8 bases, and 15 bases lay between the germline ends. Per the germline V gene, CDR1 is SGDLS and CDR2 is YYNGEE. The CDR3 contains 16 residues. For the CDR3, the DNA is TGTGCCAGCAGCGTAGGGCCAAGGGGCGGAGATTCACCCCTCCACTTT. It translates to CASSVGPRGGDSPLHF.

This clone occurred a few times. The junction does not match germline at one end; this may be a read error. The V and J genes are TRBV30 and TRBJ2-6, with a weak D call TRBD1 (6 bases). The length of the CDR3 is 12 residues. Germline assignment: CDR1 GTSNPN and CDR2 SVGIG (reference sequence). Here the CDR3 reads CAWSRDKGPTWF. The CDR3 DNA reads as TGTGCCTGGAGTCGGGACAAGGGACCGACTTGGTTC.

The gene calls are TRBV14 and TRBJ1-2; D is possibly TRBD1 (6 bases). The CDR3 is 15 residues long. From germline, CDR1 is SGHDN and CDR2 FVKESK. V was cut by 2 bases and J by 4 bases, with 14 bases left in between. The CDR3 bases are TGTGCCAGCAGCCAAAACGACAGGTCAGGCTATGGCTACACCTTC. Amino acids: CASSQNDRSGYGYTF.

This clone was counted a single time. This chain links TRBV6-2 or TRBV6-3 with TRBJ1-5; 7 bases fit TRBD1. The germline gives CDR1 MNHEY, CDR2 SVGEGT. The junction had 7 bases not matched to a gene; V was cut back by 2 bases and J by 6 bases. CDR3 size: 15 residues. Written as DNA, the CDR3 is TGTGCCAGCAGTTACCCACCCGACAGGGCTCAGCCCCAGCATTTT. It encodes CASSYPPDRAQPQHF.

The chain uses TRBV27 and TRBJ1-6; maybe TRBD1 (5 bases). Trimming took off 4 bases at V and 8 bases at J, with 21 bases between the two ends. Germline V gene sequence: CDR1 MNHEY, CDR2 SMNVEV (reference sequence). This CDR3 is built from 17 residues. The CDR3 DNA reads TGTGCCAGCAGTTCTCCCTTCCAGGGCGGAGTGGATTCACCCCTCCACTTT. This codes for CASSSPFQGGVDSPLHF.

This chain uses TRBV9 with TRBJ2-2, with 8 bases fitting TRBD2. There are 16 residues in the CDR3. V trimming: 4 bases; J trimming: 1 base; junction bases outside the gene matches: 6. From germline, CDR1 is SGDLS and CDR2 YYNGEE. The CDR3 nucleotides are TGTGCCAGCAGCCCATTAACTAGCGGGAACACCGGGGAGCTGTTTTTT. Translating it yields CASSPLTSGNTGELFF.

The chain links TRBV28 to TRBJ1-5; TRBD1 is a possible D gene (5 bases). The CDR3 contains 16 residues. Looked up from germline, CDR1 is MDHEN and CDR2 is SYDVKM. V was pared by 0 bases and J by 0 bases, with 9 bases between. CDR3 DNA sequence: TGTGCCAGCAGTTTATGGGAAGGGGTTAGCAATCAGCCCCAGCATTTT. Amino acid sequence: CASSLWEGVSNQPQHF.

This clone came up once. The chain recombines TRBV28 with TRBJ2-7, with no clear D. V lost 5 bases, J lost 2 bases, and 10 bases lay in between. This CDR3 is built from 13 residues. Germline values: CDR1 MDHEN, CDR2 SYDVKM. CDR3 DNA: TGTGCCAGCAGTCGGTCCGGAGCCTACGAGCAGTACTTC. Residues: CASSRSGAYEQYF. Complete variable domain (other parts from reference TRBV28 and TRBJ2-7): DVKVTQSSRYLVKRTGEKVFLECVQDMDHENMFWYRQDPGLGLRLIYFSYDVKMKEKGDIPEGYSVSREKKERFSLILESASTNQTSMYLCASSRSGAYEQYFGPGTRLTVT.

The chain uses TRBV6-5 and TRBJ2-7; 9 bases are shared with TRBD1. Germline CDR1 is MNHEY and CDR2 is SVGAGI. This CDR3 region has 14 residues. With 6 bases clipped from V and 6 bases from J, the junction kept 9 bases outside the gene matches. The CDR3 is CASSLGTGTVEQYF. CDR3 coding DNA: TGTGCCAGCAGCCTCGGGACAGGGACTGTCGAGCAGTACTTC.

V and J are TRBV11-2 and TRBJ2-3; 9 nucleotides match TRBD2. CDR1 SGHAT and CDR2 FQNNGV come from the germline V gene. V trimming: 1 base; J trimming: 6 bases; junction bases outside the gene matches: 8. The CDR3 is 16 residues long. The CDR3 nucleotides read TGTGCCAGCAGCTTAGGACTAGCGGCGAAGTTCGATACGCAGTATTTT. This translates into CASSLGLAAKFDTQYF. The whole variable domain, filled in from reference TRBV11-2 and TRBJ2-3, reads EAGVAQSPRYKIIEKRQSVAFWCNPISGHATLYWYQQILGQGPKLLIQFQNNGVVDDSQLPKDRFSAERLKGVDSTLKIQPAKLEDSAVYLCASSLGLAAKFDTQYFGPGTRLTVL.

The CDR3 here is CASSFKPGTRNEQYF. The CDR3, as DNA: TGTGCCAGTAGTTTCAAACCCGGGACAAGAAACGAGCAGTACTTC. This rearrangement joins TRBV19 to TRBJ2-7, with D tentatively TRBD1 (6 bases). Trimming pared 5 bases from V and 5 bases from J, leaving 19 bases between. The CDR3 extends over 15 amino acids. Germline V gene data show CDR1 as LNHDA and CDR2 as SQIVND (reference sequence).

The V gene is TRBV6-1, the J gene TRBJ1-2; a weak D match, TRBD1 (5 bases). Germline CDR1 reads MNHNS; CDR2 reads SASEGT. The CDR3 has 16 amino acids. Trimming removed 2 bases at V and 4 bases at J, with 17 bases between. The CDR3 DNA follows: TGTGCCAGCAGTGAAATTGGAACAGGCGGGGTCTATGGCTACACCTTC. It translates to CASSEIGTGGVYGYTF.

This chain joins TRBV19 and TRBJ1-5, with D possibly TRBD1 on 6 matching bases. Per the germline V gene, CDR1 is LNHDA and CDR2 is SQIVND (reference sequence). The V end lost 6 bases, the J end lost 9 bases, and 21 bases lay between the germline ends. This CDR3 spans 15 amino acids. As DNA, the CDR3 is TGTGCCAGTAGAACCGCTTGGAGGAAACAGGGGCCCCAGCATTTT. This sequence encodes CASRTAWRKQGPQHF.

The CDR3: CASSPGSEGALDYGYTF. For the CDR3, the DNA is TGTGCCAGCAGCCCCGGTTCCGAGGGGGCGTTGGACTATGGCTACACCTTC. The rearrangement joins TRBV5-4 to TRBJ1-2, with 7 nucleotides matching TRBD1. V gave up 4 bases and J gave up 3 bases; unmatched junction bases: 15. The CDR3 covers 17 residues. Germline CDR1 SGHNT, CDR2 YYREEE (reference sequence).